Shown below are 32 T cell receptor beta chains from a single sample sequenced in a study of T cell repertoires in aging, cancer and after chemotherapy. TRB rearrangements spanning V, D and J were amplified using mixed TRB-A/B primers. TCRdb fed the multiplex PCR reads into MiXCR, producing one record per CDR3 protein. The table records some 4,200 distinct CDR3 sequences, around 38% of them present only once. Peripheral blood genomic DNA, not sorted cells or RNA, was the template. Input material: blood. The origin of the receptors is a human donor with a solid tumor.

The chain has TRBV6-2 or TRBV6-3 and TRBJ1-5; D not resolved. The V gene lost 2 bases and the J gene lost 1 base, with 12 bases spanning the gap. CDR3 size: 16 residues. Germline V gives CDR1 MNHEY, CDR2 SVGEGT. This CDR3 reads CASSYGAQGSNQPQHF. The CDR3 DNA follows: TGTGCCAGCAGTTACGGTGCACAAGGGAGCAATCAGCCCCAGCATTTT.

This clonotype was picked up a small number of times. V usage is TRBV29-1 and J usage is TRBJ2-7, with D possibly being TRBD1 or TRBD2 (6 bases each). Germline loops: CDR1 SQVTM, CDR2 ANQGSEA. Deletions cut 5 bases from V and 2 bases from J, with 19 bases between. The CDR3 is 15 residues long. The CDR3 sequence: CSVQPTGTFTYEQYF. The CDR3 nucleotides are TGCAGCGTTCAACCTACAGGGACTTTTACCTACGAGCAGTACTTC.

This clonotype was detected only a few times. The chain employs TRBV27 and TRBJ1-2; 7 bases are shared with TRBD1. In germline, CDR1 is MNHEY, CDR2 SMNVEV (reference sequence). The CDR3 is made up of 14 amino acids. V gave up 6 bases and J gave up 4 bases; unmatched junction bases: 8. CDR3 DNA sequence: TGTGCCAGCAGAGGATTGGGGACAGCCTATGGCTACACCTTC. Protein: CASRGLGTAYGYTF.

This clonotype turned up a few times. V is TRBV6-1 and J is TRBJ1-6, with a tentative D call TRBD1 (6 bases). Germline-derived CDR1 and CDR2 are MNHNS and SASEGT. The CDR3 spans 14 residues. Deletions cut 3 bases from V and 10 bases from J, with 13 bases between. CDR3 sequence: CASSDLGASSPLHF. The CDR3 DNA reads TGTGCCAGCAGTGATTTGGGGGCGTCGTCACCCCTCCACTTT.

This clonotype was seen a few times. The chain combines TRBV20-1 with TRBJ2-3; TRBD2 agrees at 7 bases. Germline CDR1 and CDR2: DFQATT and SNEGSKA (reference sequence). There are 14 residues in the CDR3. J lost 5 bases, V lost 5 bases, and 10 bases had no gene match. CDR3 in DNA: TGCAGTGCTCGGGGGAGGGGTTTAATAGATACGCAGTATTTT. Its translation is CSARGRGLIDTQYF.

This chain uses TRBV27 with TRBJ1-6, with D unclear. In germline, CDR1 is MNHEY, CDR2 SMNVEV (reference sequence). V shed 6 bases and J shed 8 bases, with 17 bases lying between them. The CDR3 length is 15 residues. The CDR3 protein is CASSLTGGWYSPLHF. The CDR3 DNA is TGTGCCAGCAGCCTTACGGGAGGGTGGTATTCACCCCTCCACTTT.

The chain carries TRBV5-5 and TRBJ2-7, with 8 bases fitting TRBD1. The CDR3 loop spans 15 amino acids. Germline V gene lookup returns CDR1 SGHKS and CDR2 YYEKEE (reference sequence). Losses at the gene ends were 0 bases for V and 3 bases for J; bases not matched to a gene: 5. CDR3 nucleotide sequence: TGTGCCAGCAGCTTGGATCCAGGGGGCTACTACGAGCAGTACTTC. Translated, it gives CASSLDPGGYYEQYF.

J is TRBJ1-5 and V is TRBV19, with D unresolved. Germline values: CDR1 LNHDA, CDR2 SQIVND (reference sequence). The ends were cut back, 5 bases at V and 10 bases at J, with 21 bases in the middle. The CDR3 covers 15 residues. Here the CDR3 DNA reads TGTGCCAGTAGTCAGGACGGATCATTTGGGTTTCCCCAGCATTTT. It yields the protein CASSQDGSFGFPQHF.

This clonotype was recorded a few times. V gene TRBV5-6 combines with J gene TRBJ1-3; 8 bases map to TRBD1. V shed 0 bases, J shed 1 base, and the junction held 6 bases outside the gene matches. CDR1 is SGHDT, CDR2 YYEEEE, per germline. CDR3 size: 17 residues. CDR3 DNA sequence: TGTGCCAGCAGCTTGGTGGCAGGGGGCGTGTCTGGAAACACCATATATTTT. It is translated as CASSLVAGGVSGNTIYF.

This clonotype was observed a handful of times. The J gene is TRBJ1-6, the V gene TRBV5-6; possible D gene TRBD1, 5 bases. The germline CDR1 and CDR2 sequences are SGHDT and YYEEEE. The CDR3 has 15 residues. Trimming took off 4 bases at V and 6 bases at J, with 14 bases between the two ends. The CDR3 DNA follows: TGTGCCAGCAGCGTGGGGGGACGGAGTAATTCACCCCTCCACTTT. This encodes CASSVGGRSNSPLHF.

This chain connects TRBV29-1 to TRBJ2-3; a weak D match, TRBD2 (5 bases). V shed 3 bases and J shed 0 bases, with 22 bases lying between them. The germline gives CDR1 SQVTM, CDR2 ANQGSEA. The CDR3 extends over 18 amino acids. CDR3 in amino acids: CSVESFKQRLTSTDTQYF. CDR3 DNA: TGCAGCGTTGAGTCGTTCAAACAGCGACTAACTAGCACAGATACGCAGTATTTT.

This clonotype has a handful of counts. The CDR3 region has the DNA TGCAGTGCTAGATTTCTAGGGGGCTACGAGCAGTACTTC. It is translated as CSARFLGGYEQYF. The chain uses TRBV20-1 and TRBJ2-7, with D perhaps TRBD1 (6 bases). The germline V gene has CDR1 DFQATT and CDR2 SNEGSKA (reference sequence). CDR3 length: 13 residues. Trimming removed 2 bases at V and 3 bases at J, with 11 bases between.

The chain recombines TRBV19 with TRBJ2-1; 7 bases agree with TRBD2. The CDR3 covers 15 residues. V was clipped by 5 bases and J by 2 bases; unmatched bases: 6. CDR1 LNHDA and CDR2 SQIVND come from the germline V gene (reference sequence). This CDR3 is CASSPQRGPYNEQFF. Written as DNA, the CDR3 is TGTGCCAGTAGTCCTCAGCGGGGCCCCTACAATGAGCAGTTCTTC.

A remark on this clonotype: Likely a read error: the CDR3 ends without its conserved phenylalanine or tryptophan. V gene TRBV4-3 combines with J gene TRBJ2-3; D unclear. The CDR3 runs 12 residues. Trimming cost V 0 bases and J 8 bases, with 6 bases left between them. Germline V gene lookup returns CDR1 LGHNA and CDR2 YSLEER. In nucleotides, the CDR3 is TGCGCCAGCAGCCAAGAGGACGGTACGCAGTATTAT. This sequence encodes CASSQEDGTQYY.

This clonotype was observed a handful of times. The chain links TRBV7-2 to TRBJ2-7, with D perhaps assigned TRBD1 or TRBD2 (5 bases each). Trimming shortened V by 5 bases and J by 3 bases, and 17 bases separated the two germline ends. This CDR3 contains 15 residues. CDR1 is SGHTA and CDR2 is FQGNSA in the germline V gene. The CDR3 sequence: CASSPQRGPNYEQYF. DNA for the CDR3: TGTGCCAGCAGCCCCCAGAGGGGCCCTAACTACGAGCAGTACTTC.

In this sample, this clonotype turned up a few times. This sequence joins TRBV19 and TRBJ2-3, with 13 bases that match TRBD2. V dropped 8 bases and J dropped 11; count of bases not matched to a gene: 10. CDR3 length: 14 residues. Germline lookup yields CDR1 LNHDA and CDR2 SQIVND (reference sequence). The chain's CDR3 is CASGGLAGSKGQYF. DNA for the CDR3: TGTGCCAGTGGGGGACTAGCGGGGAGCAAGGGGCAGTATTTT.

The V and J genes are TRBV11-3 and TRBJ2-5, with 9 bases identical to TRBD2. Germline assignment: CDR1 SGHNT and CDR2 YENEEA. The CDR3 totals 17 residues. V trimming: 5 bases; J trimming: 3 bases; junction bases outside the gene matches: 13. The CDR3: CASSLGGSGGSEETQYF. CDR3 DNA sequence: TGTGCCAGCAGCCTAGGCGGGAGCGGGGGGTCGGAAGAGACCCAGTACTTC.

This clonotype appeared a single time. CDR3 DNA sequence: TGTGCCAGCAGCAAGGCCCCCGGTGAGCAGTTCTTC. Its protein is CASSKAPGEQFF. The V and J genes are TRBV21-1 and TRBJ2-1; TRBD1 is taken as the D call from the table, unchecked against the DNA. TRBV21-1 is noted as a pseudogene. The CDR3 contains 12 residues.

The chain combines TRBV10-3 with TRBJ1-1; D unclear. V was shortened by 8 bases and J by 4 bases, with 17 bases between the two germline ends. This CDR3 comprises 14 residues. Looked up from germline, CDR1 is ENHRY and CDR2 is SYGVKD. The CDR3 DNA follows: TGTGCCATCGCGGCCGAGCCCCAGGCCACTGAAGCTTTCTTT. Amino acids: CAIAAEPQATEAFF.

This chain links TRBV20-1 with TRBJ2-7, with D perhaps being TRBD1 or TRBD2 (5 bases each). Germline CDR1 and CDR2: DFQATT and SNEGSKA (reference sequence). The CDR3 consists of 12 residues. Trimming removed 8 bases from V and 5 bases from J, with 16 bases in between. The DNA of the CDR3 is TGCAGTACAAAGGGACGCTTAAACGAGCAGTACTTC. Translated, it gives CSTKGRLNEQYF.

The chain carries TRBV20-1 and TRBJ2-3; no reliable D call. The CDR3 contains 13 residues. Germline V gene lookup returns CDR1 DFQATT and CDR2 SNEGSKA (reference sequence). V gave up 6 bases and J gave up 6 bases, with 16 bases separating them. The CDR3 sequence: CSAPGPDQDTQYF. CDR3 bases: TGCAGTGCGCCGGGTCCAGACCAGGATACGCAGTATTTT.

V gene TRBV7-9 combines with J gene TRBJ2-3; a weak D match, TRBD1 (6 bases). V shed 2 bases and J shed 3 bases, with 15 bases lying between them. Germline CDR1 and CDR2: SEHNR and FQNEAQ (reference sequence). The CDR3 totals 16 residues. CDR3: CASSLTAGAGTDTQYF. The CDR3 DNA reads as TGTGCCAGCAGCTTAACTGCAGGGGCCGGGACAGATACGCAGTATTTT.

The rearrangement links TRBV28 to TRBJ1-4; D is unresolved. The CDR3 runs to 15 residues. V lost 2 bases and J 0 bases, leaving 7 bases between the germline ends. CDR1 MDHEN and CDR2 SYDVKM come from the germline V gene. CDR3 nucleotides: TGTGCCAGCAGTTTACGGGGAGCAACTAATGAAAAACTGTTTTTT. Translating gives CASSLRGATNEKLFF.

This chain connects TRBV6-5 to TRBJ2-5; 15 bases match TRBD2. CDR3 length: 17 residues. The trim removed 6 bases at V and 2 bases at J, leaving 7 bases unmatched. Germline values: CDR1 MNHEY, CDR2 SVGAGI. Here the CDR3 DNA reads TGTGCCAGCAGCCGCCCCGGGACTAGCGGGGGGCAAGAGACCCAGTACTTC. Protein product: CASSRPGTSGGQETQYF.

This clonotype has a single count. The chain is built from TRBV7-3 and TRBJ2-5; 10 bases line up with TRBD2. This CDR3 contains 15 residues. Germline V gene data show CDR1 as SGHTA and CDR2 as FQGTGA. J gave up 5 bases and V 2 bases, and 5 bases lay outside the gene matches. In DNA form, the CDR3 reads TGTGCCAGCAGCTTAGTAGCGGGAGGTTTGGAGACCCAGTACTTC. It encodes CASSLVAGGLETQYF.

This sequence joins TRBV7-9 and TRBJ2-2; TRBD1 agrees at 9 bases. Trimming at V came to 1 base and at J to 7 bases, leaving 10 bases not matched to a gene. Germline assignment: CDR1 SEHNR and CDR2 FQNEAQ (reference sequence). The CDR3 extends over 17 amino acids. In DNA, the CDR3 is TGTGCCAGCAGCTTAGGGAGGGGGACAGGGTTCAACGGGGAGCTGTTTTTT. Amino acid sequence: CASSLGRGTGFNGELFF.

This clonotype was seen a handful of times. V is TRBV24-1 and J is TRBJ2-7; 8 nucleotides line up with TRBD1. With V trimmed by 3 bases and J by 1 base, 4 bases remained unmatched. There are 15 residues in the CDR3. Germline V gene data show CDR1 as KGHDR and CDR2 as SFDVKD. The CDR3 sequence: CATSDSRTGSYEQYF. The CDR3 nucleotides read TGTGCCACCAGTGATAGCAGGACAGGGTCCTACGAGCAGTACTTC.

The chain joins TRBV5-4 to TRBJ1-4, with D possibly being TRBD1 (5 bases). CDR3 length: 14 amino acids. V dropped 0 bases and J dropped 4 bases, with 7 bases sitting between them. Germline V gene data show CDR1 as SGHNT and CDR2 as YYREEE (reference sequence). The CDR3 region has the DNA TGTGCCAGCAGCTTGGGACAGAATAATGAAAAACTGTTTTTT. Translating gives CASSLGQNNEKLFF.

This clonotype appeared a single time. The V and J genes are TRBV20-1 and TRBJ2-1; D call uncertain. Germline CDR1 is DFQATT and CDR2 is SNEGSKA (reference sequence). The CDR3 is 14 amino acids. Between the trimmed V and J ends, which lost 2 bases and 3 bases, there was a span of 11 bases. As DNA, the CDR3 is TGCAGTGCTAGACCGGGTCAGAACTACAATGAGCAGTTCTTC. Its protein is CSARPGQNYNEQFF.

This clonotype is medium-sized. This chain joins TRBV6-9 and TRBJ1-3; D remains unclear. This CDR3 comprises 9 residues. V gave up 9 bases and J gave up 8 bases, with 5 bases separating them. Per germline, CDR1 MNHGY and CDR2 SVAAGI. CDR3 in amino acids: CASRDTIYF. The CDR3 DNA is TGTGCCAGTAGAGACACCATATATTTT.

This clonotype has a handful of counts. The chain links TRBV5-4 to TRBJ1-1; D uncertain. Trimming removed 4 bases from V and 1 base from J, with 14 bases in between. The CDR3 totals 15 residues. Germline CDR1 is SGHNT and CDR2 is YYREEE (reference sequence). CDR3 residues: CASSAPLAANTEAFF. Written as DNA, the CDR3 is TGTGCCAGCAGCGCCCCTTTGGCAGCGAACACTGAAGCTTTCTTT. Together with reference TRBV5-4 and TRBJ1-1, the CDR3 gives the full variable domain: ETGVTQSPTHLIKTRGQQVTLRCSSQSGHNTVSWYQQALGQGPQFIFQYYREEENGRGNFPPRFSGLQFPNYSSELNVNALELDDSALYLCASSAPLAANTEAFFGQGTRLTVV.

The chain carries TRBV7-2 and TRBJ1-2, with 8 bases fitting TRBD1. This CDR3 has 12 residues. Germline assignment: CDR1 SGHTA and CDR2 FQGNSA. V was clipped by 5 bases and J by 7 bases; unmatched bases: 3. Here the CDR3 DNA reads TGTGCCAGCAGCCGGGGGACAGGTGGCTACACCTTC. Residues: CASSRGTGGYTF. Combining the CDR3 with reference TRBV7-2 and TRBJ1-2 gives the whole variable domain GAGVSQSPSNKVTEKGKDVELRCDPISGHTALYWYRQSLGQGLEFLIYFQGNSAPDKSGLPSDRFSAERTGGSVSTLTIQRTQQEDSAVYLCASSRGTGGYTFGSGTRLTVV.